This TCR beta chain comes out of a study of CD8+CD57+ T cells in acquired aplastic anemia. Study in general: On average, sorted CD4+ and CD8+ cells gave 2.5 to 4 ug of DNA. The average read count for CD4+ cells in healthy donors was around 10 million.

Turning to this clonotype: What it recognizes is unknown.

The template used for profiling TCR beta VDJ and CDR3 was genomic DNA. TCRdb reprocessed the reads with MiXCR, giving one entry per CDR3 protein. This table has 350,000 to 450,000 distinct CDR3 sequences, around 68% appearing once. The study's findings and limits: A significant difference in CD8+ Simpson's diversity between patients and controls was not found. Patients and controls were found to share twenty-nine CD8+ CDR3 sequences.

The CDR3 runs 14 residues. Trimming cost V 5 bases and J 6 bases; bases outside gene matches: 13. CDR1 is DFQATT and CDR2 is SNEGSKA in the germline V gene (reference sequence). The sequenced sample consisted of sorted CD4+, CD8+, or CD8+CD57+ T cells (not recorded which) from PBMCs. V is TRBV20-1 and J is TRBJ2-7; 7 bases agree with TRBD2. The TCR was taken from a human donor in good health, serving as a control. The CDR3 is CSAPLGGWGGEQYF. In DNA, the CDR3 is TGCAGTGCTCCCCTCGGGGGTTGGGGGGGCGAGCAGTACTTC.